What follows are 6 T cell receptor beta chains derived from one specimen sequenced in a study of technical replicates of blood from a handful of donors. The method was immunoSEQ multiplex PCR; TCRdb's version includes in-frame clones alone and lacks a portion of them. The table includes roughly 68,000 clones, about 91% detected once. Sequencing was done on a sample of T cells isolated from PBMCs. These receptors were collected from a human donor in good health.

The rearrangement joins TRBV7-2 to TRBJ2-7; 7 nucleotides agree with TRBD2. V shed 5 bases and J 6 bases; nucleotides not matched to a gene: 7. CDR1 and CDR2 from the germline V gene are SGHTA and FQGNSA. The CDR3 is made up of 13 amino acids. The CDR3 coding sequence is TGTGCCAGCAGCGTCCTCACTAGCGCCGAGCAGTACTTC. Protein: CASSVLTSAEQYF.

This clone was detected only once. The rearrangement joins TRBV29-1 to TRBJ1-1, with unresolved D. V lost 6 bases, J lost 0 bases, and 11 bases lay in between. Per germline, CDR1 SQVTM and CDR2 ANQGSEA. The length of the CDR3 is 13 residues. The CDR3: CSVKRTMNTEAFF. In DNA form, the CDR3 reads TGCAGCGTGAAGAGAACTATGAACACTGAAGCTTTCTTT.

This clone was seen a single time. The chain links TRBV6-5 to TRBJ1-2; D is perhaps TRBD1 (5 bases). Germline V gives CDR1 MNHEY, CDR2 SVGAGI. CDR3 length equals 14 residues. Between the trimmed V and J ends, which lost 5 bases and 7 bases, there was a span of 17 bases. The CDR3: CASSRTGTAGGYTF. The CDR3 coding sequence is TGTGCCAGCAGTCGGACTGGGACTGCGGGTGGCTACACCTTC.

V gene TRBV28 combines with J gene TRBJ1-2, with a weak D call TRBD1 (6 bases). CDR3 length: 14 residues. Germline V gene sequence: CDR1 MDHEN, CDR2 SYDVKM. Deletions cut 6 bases from V and 7 bases from J, with 18 bases between. DNA of the CDR3: TGTGCCAGCAGCACCTTACAGGGAAATGGTGGCTACACCTTC. Protein sequence: CASSTLQGNGGYTF.

This chain connects TRBV6-1 to TRBJ2-7; D may be TRBD1 (5 bases). Trimming removed 4 bases at V and 5 bases at J, with 18 bases between. CDR3 length: 15 amino acids. Germline lookup yields CDR1 MNHNS and CDR2 SASEGT. CDR3 residues: CASSAPGIRLHEQYF. DNA of the CDR3: TGTGCCAGCAGTGCACCAGGGATTCGGCTCCACGAGCAGTACTTC.

The chain is built from TRBV5-6 and TRBJ1-1; no definite D call. Germline V gene lookup returns CDR1 SGHDT and CDR2 YYEEEE. The CDR3 extends over 15 amino acids. V lost 4 bases and J 4 bases, leaving 17 bases between the germline ends. CDR3 in DNA: TGTGCCAGCAGCCCTCCGGGATATTCGGGCACTGAAGCTTTCTTT. Translated: CASSPPGYSGTEAFF.